One sample yielded the 27 T cell receptor beta chains listed below, sequenced in a study of cytomegalovirus exposure and HLA in healthy donors. Primers for the PCR totalled 60 Vbeta and 13 Jbeta. The assay was immunoSEQ multiplex PCR, and TCRdb's table has in-frame clones only and misses some. The data hold around 150,000 clones, with approximately 70% observed a single time. Sequenced: PBMCs. These receptors all come from a man aged 18 to 29 in good health and CMV-seropositive.

The J gene is TRBJ2-6, the V gene TRBV5-1, with 7 bases matching TRBD1. The CDR3 is made up of 16 amino acids. In germline, CDR1 is SGHRS, CDR2 YFSETQ. Losses at the gene ends were 2 bases for V and 0 bases for J; bases not matched to a gene: 2. This CDR3 reads CASSLQGSSGANVLTF. The CDR3 DNA sequence: TGCGCCAGCAGCTTACAGGGGAGCTCTGGGGCCAACGTCCTGACTTTC.

The V gene is TRBV7-2, the J gene TRBJ2-2, with D possibly TRBD2 on 6 matching bases. This CDR3 comprises 15 residues. Germline CDR1 SGHTA, CDR2 FQGNSA. Trimming removed 5 bases at V and 1 base at J, with 11 bases between. CDR3 in DNA: TGTGCCAGCAGCCAACATAGCGGGAACACCGGGGAGCTGTTTTTT. It is translated as CASSQHSGNTGELFF.

For the CDR3, the DNA is TGTGCCAGCAGCCCCCGGACCACCGGGGAGCAGTACGTC. Residues: CASSPRTTGEQYV. The chain carries TRBV2 and TRBJ2-7; D is unresolved. The ends were cut back, 6 bases at V and 7 bases at J, with 16 bases in the middle. The length of the CDR3 is 13 residues. CDR1 SNHLY and CDR2 FYNNEI come from the germline V gene.

CDR3 bases: TGTGCCAGTAGTAACGATCTCGACAGGGAAGAGACCCAGTACTTC. It codes for CASSNDLDREETQYF. This chain joins TRBV19 and TRBJ2-5; 7 positions match TRBD1. The germline gives CDR1 LNHDA, CDR2 SQIVND (reference sequence). The CDR3 has 15 amino acids. Trimming cost V 4 bases and J 3 bases; bases outside gene matches: 8.

The chain employs TRBV5-6 and TRBJ2-5; tentatively, D is TRBD2 (6 bases). This CDR3 contains 13 residues. Germline V gene lookup returns CDR1 SGHDT and CDR2 YYEEEE. Trimming pared 4 bases from V and 13 bases from J, leaving 20 bases between. CDR3 sequence reads: CASSTPGPSEPYF. The CDR3 DNA reads as TGTGCCAGCAGCACCCCCGGTCCTAGCGAGCCGTACTTC.

This chain's CDR3 is CASSPGPQGATKTQYF. CDR3 DNA: TGTGCCAGCAGCCCAGGTCCGCAGGGGGCAACGAAGACCCAGTACTTC. This chain links TRBV5-6 with TRBJ2-5, with 8 bases matching TRBD1. The CDR3 loop spans 16 amino acids. The germline CDR1 and CDR2 sequences are SGHDT and YYEEEE. Trimming took 4 bases from V and 6 from J; bases not matched to a gene: 14. Based on the CDR3 plus reference TRBV5-6 and TRBJ2-5, the full variable domain is DAGVTQSPTHLIKTRGQQVTLRCSPKSGHDTVSWYQQALGQGPQFIFQYYEEEERQRGNFPDRFSGHQFPNYSSELNVNALLLGDSALYLCASSPGPQGATKTQYFGPGTRLLVL.

DNA for the CDR3: TGTGCCAGCAGTGTTGGGCCGGCCTACGAGCAGTACGTC. As protein: CASSVGPAYEQYV. The rearrangement joins TRBV2 to TRBJ2-7; D is uncertain. The CDR3 is 13 amino acids. Germline V gives CDR1 SNHLY, CDR2 FYNNEI. The V end was cut by 4 bases, the J end by 2 bases, with 9 bases between.

V is TRBV5-1 and J is TRBJ2-7; 14 bases match TRBD2. Germline V gives CDR1 SGHRS, CDR2 YFSETQ. V lost 4 bases, J lost 3 bases, and 3 bases stayed unmatched. The CDR3 extends over 15 amino acids. The CDR3 sequence: CASSLGTSGSYEQYV. CDR3 nucleotides: TGCGCCAGCAGCCTTGGGACTAGCGGGAGCTACGAGCAGTACGTC.

The rearrangement uses TRBV10-1 and TRBJ1-5; 9 nucleotides match TRBD1. The ends lost 2 bases at V and 1 base at J; junction bases unmatched: 12. The CDR3 consists of 19 residues. Germline V gene data show CDR1 as WNHNN and CDR2 as SYGVQD (reference sequence). The CDR3 loop is CASSESPGQGSESNQPQHF. CDR3 in DNA: TGCGCCAGCAGTGAGAGTCCGGGACAGGGATCGGAAAGCAATCAGCCCCAGCATTTT.

J is TRBJ2-7 and V is TRBV11-2; a weak D match, TRBD2 (5 bases). The germline V and J ends were trimmed by 0 bases and 13 bases, with 16 bases remaining between them. CDR1 and CDR2 (germline): SGHAT, FQNNGV. CDR3 size: 13 residues. CDR3 DNA: TGTGCCAGCAGCTTAGATCTGGATAGGGCGGGTTACGTC. Protein sequence: CASSLDLDRAGYV.

The CDR3 bases are TGTGCCAGCAGTGCGGGACTAGCGGGTAACAATGAGCAGTTCTTC. This gives the protein CASSAGLAGNNEQFF. The V call is TRBV6-1, the J call TRBJ2-1, with 12 positions matching TRBD2. This CDR3 has 15 amino acids. Germline CDR1 and CDR2: MNHNS and SASEGT. After removal of 4 bases from V and 5 bases from J, the junction contained 3 bases not matched to a gene.

V is TRBV10-1 and J is TRBJ2-1; unclear D gene. The CDR3 totals 13 residues. Germline lookup yields CDR1 WNHNN and CDR2 SYGVQD (reference sequence). V lost 4 bases, J lost 9 bases, and 13 bases lay in between. The CDR3 sequence: CASSAAVAAEQFF. The CDR3 nucleotides are TGCGCCAGCAGTGCCGCAGTTGCGGCTGAGCAGTTCTTC.

CDR3 bases: TGTGCCAGCAGCGGGTCGACAGGGACGTGGAAGGGTTCACCCCTCCACTTT. Its translation is CASSGSTGTWKGSPLHF. The V gene is TRBV9, the J gene TRBJ1-6; TRBD1 matches at 7 bases. Germline V gene data show CDR1 as SGDLS and CDR2 as YYNGEE. With V trimmed by 3 bases and J by 9 bases, 15 bases remained unmatched. The CDR3 extends over 17 amino acids.

The chain recombines TRBV5-6 with TRBJ2-5; maybe TRBD1 (5 bases). This CDR3 is 14 amino acids long. Trimming took off 5 bases at V and 1 base at J, with 12 bases between the two ends. The V gene's germline CDR1 is SGHDT and CDR2 YYEEEE. Here the CDR3 reads CASSLTTVQETQYF. The DNA of the CDR3 is TGTGCCAGCAGTCTGACGACAGTCCAAGAGACCCAGTACTTC.

The V and J genes are TRBV25-1 and TRBJ1-4; 11 nucleotides agree with TRBD1. V lost 6 bases, J lost 7 bases, and 4 bases stayed unmatched. Germline CDR1 and CDR2: MGHDK and SYGVNS. The CDR3 is 14 residues long. CDR3 in DNA: TGTGCCAGCAGGGGACAGGGGGGCGGTGAAAAACTGTTTTTT. Translation: CASRGQGGGEKLFF.

This clone was observed a few times. J is TRBJ1-1 and V is TRBV7-9, with D possibly matching TRBD1 (5 bases). This CDR3 is built from 15 residues. The V end lost 0 bases, the J end lost 2 bases, and 10 bases lay between the germline ends. Germline V gene lookup returns CDR1 SEHNR and CDR2 FQNEAQ (reference sequence). CDR3 bases: TGTGCCAGCAGCTTAGCGACAGCGATCAACACTGAAGCTTTCTTT. Protein product: CASSLATAINTEAFF.

The chain combines TRBV6-6 with TRBJ2-3; 7 bases align to TRBD1. CDR3 length: 14 residues. V lost 5 bases and J lost 4; bases outside the gene matches: 6. Germline CDR1 MNHNY, CDR2 SVGAGI (reference sequence). CDR3 region: CASSTRGKPDTQYF. As DNA, the CDR3 is TGTGCCAGCAGTACCAGGGGGAAGCCAGATACGCAGTATTTT.

The rearrangement uses TRBV12-2 and TRBJ2-7; TRBD2 was called by the table and not checked on the DNA. TRBV12-2 is termed a pseudogene. The CDR3 spans 14 residues. This chain's CDR3 is CASRLASGRGEQYV. CDR3 bases: TGTGCAAGTCGCTTAGCTTCAGGGAGGGGTGAGCAGTACGTC.

V and J are TRBV5-6 and TRBJ2-3; 12 bases are a match to TRBD2. The CDR3 sequence is 16 residues long. The trim removed 9 bases at V and 4 bases at J, leaving 12 bases unmatched. The germline V gene has CDR1 SGHDT and CDR2 YYEEEE. The CDR3 spells CATTTSGRGSADTQYF. The DNA of the CDR3 is TGTGCCACCACGACTAGCGGGAGAGGTTCGGCAGATACGCAGTATTTT.

This clone was detected a few times. The chain links TRBV28 to TRBJ2-1, with D hard to call. From germline, CDR1 is MDHEN and CDR2 SYDVKM. This CDR3 spans 12 amino acids. V lost 3 bases and J 9 bases, leaving 9 bases between the germline ends. In DNA, the CDR3 is TGTGCCAGCAGTTTTTTTAAATCTGAGCAGTTCTTC. Protein product: CASSFFKSEQFF.

CDR3 region: CASSGTSGADTQYF. The CDR3 DNA sequence: TGTGCCAGCAGCGGGACTAGCGGGGCAGATACGCAGTATTTT. V usage is TRBV7-9 and J usage is TRBJ2-3; 13 bases are shared with TRBD2. Germline CDR1 reads SEHNR; CDR2 reads FQNEAQ (reference sequence). The CDR3 runs to 14 residues. V trimming: 5 bases; J trimming: 4 bases; junction bases outside the gene matches: 0.

This chain connects TRBV6-1 to TRBJ1-1, with 9 positions matching TRBD1. The germline gives CDR1 MNHNS, CDR2 SASEGT. Trimming at V came to 6 bases and at J to 12 bases, leaving 14 bases not matched to a gene. CDR3 size: 14 residues. Written as DNA, the CDR3 is TGTGCCAGCAGCCGGGACAGGGCCCCTTCTAACCCTTTCTTT. Its translation is CASSRDRAPSNPFF.

In its sample, this clone was seen a few times. The CDR3 DNA follows: TGTGCCAGCAGTGCCCTTCATTGGCAGGGGGAGCAGTTCTTC. It is translated as CASSALHWQGEQFF. This chain joins TRBV25-1 and TRBJ2-1; possibly TRBD1 for D (6 bases). Trimming took off 4 bases at V and 10 bases at J, with 17 bases between the two ends. Germline V lookup: CDR1 MGHDK, CDR2 SYGVNS. CDR3 size: 14 residues. Full variable domain (remainder filled in from reference TRBV25-1 and TRBJ2-1): EADIYQTPRYLVIGTGKKITLECSQTMGHDKMYWYQQDPGMELHLIHYSYGVNSTEKGDLSSESTVSRIRTEHFPLTLESARPSHTSQYLCASSALHWQGEQFFGPGTRLTVL.

Comments on this clone: Distinct nucleotide sequences in the sample also encode this CDR3. V and J are TRBV19 and TRBJ2-1; TRBD2 aligns across 11 bases. CDR3 size: 15 residues. Looked up from germline, CDR1 is LNHDA and CDR2 is SQIVND (reference sequence). V lost 5 bases and J lost 4; bases outside the gene matches: 4. The CDR3 sequence: CASSPSGGSYNEQFF. CDR3 nucleotide sequence: TGTGCCAGTAGTCCTAGCGGGGGGTCGTACAATGAGCAGTTCTTC. Together with reference TRBV19 and TRBJ2-1, the CDR3 gives the full variable domain: DGGITQSPKYLFRKEGQNVTLSCEQNLNHDAMYWYRQDPGQGLRLIYYSQIVNDFQKGDIAEGYSVSREKKESFPLTVTSAQKNPTAFYLCASSPSGGSYNEQFFGPGTRLTVL.

The chain joins TRBV7-8 to TRBJ1-1; D unresolved. Germline V gene lookup returns CDR1 SGHVS and CDR2 FQNEAQ. Trimming left V 1 base short and J 0 bases short, with 6 bases between. The CDR3 spans 14 residues. The chain's CDR3 is CASSLGRLNTEAFF. DNA of the CDR3: TGTGCCAGCAGCTTAGGGCGGCTGAACACTGAAGCTTTCTTT.

The CDR3 spells CASSWRRTDTQYF. The CDR3 DNA follows: TGCGCCAGCAGCTGGAGGCGCACAGATACGCAGTATTTT. This chain links TRBV5-1 with TRBJ2-3, with D tentatively TRBD2 (5 bases). The CDR3 is 13 residues long. Germline V gene lookup returns CDR1 SGHRS and CDR2 YFSETQ. Trimming shortened V by 3 bases and J by 1 base, and 6 bases separated the two germline ends.

The chain uses TRBV29-1 and TRBJ1-2, with D possibly being TRBD1 (5 bases). Germline values: CDR1 SQVTM, CDR2 ANQGSEA. V was trimmed by 5 bases and J by 5 bases, leaving 15 bases between them. This CDR3 is 13 amino acids long. The DNA for the CDR3 is TGCAGCGTTTCTACTCAGGGAACATATGGCTACACCTTC. This gives the protein CSVSTQGTYGYTF.